The clone carrying this T cell receptor (beta chain) was seen at least ten times. Its antigen is unknown. Time point here: persistent/refractory GD, antithyroid drugs over 5 years with positive TRAb. Extracted RNA from PBMCs served as the source of the TCR library. The data stem from a study of regulatory T cells in long-lasting Graves disease. CDR3 size: 20 residues. Unmatched junction bases numbered 15, after V lost 6 bases and J lost 0 bases. The TCR beta library used iRepertoire HTBI primers with Arm-PCR amplification of CDR3. TCRdb ran MiXCR on the multiplex PCR reads and lists one entry per CDR3 protein. The table includes nearly 350,000 distinct CDR3 sequences, roughly a fifth detected once. Study conclusions and caveats: Persistent disease was characterized by preferential usage of TRBV28, TRBJ1-2 and TRBJ2-5.

The gene calls are TRBV12-3 or TRBV12-4 and TRBJ2-5; TRBD2 matches 14 bases. This sample comprised peripheral blood mononuclear cells (PBMCs), obtained when the disease was refractory, from a patient treated with antithyroid drugs. This clonotype was obtained from a female donor with Graves disease. The CDR3 region is CASSQSLGLAGARYQETQYF. The CDR3 region has the DNA TGTGCCAGCAGCCAATCCCTGGGACTAGCGGGGGCAAGGTACCAAGAGACCCAGTACTTC.